The source of this T cell receptor (beta chain) is a study of T-cell memory formation after mild COVID-19. Study details: Each donor largely had its own TCR clusters.

TCRdb itself ran the 5' RACE reads through MiXCR, one entry per CDR3 protein. The top ten clones hold about 20% of a sample with about 350,000 distinct CDR3 sequences, roughly 13% of them seen once. CDR3 length: 15 amino acids. Per germline, CDR1 KGHDR and CDR2 SFDVKD. The V gene end was trimmed by 6 bases and the J gene end by 7 bases; junction bases not matched to a gene: 9. This chain uses TRBV24-1 with TRBJ2-1, with 9 bases identical to TRBD1. This receptor was identified in a man aged 18-30 years who had mild COVID-19 (a few samples of this study predate the infection). Cell type and time point are not known. The source material was PBMCs or a T cell subset sorted from them (not recorded which). CDR3: CATSTTGTGRNEQFF. DNA of the CDR3: TGTGCCACCAGTACCACCGGGACAGGGAGAAATGAGCAGTTCTTC.